This T cell receptor (beta chain) originates from a study of T cells in Graves' hyperthyroidism and ophthalmopathy. Findings and limits, study-wide: The model predicted ophthalmopathy a median roughly 6.3 months before onset. Ophthalmopathy cases were set apart from stable hyperthyroidism by a 13 V-J model.

TCR beta CDR3 regions were amplified from RNA. Carried out on the TCR CDR3, a first-round RT-PCR used the HTBI primer set. One entry per CDR3 protein, called by TCRdb with MiXCR from the multiplex PCR reads. Of a few hundred thousand distinct CDR3 sequences listed, about 43% are singletons. Germline V gene data show CDR1 as MNHEY and CDR2 as SMNVEV (reference sequence). V gave up 9 bases and J gave up 8 bases, with 17 bases separating them. The CDR3 sequence is 14 residues long. Patients showing uncontrolled infection, other autoimmune disease, pregnancy or lactation were ineligible. The sample holds many counts of this clonotype. Its antigen is undetermined.

This clonotype was sampled from a woman aged 18-29 years with Graves' hyperthyroidism. Specimen: peripheral blood or thyroid tissue (not recorded which). The V call is TRBV27, the J call TRBJ1-6; possible D gene TRBD1, 6 bases. For the CDR3, the DNA is TGTGCCAGTCGTAGAACAGGGCGATATTCACCCCTCCACTTT. This gives the protein CASRRTGRYSPLHF.